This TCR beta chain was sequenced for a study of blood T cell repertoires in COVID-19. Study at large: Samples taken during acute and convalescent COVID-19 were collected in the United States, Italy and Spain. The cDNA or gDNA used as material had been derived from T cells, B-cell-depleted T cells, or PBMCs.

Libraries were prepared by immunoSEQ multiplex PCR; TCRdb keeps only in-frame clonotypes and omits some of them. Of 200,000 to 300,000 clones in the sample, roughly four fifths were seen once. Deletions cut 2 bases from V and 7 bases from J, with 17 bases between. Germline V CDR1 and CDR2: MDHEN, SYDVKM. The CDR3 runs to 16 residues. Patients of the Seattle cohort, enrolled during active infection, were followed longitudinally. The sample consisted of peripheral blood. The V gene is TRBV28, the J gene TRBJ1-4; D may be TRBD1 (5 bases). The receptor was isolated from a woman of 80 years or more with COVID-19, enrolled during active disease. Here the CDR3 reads CASSLLSGDVAEKLFF. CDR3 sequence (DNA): TGTGCCAGCAGTTTACTTTCGGGGGACGTCGCTGAAAAACTGTTTTTT.